The 21 T cell receptor beta chains below all came from one sample that was sequenced in a study of graft-versus-host responses after intestinal transplantation. These receptors have no identified antigens. The assay was immunoSEQ multiplex PCR, and TCRdb's table has in-frame clones only and misses some. Here the sample spans about 100,000 clones, roughly 89% being singletons. The sequences come from unstimulated CD4+ T cells sorted from spleen or lymph node cells, collected before transplant. The receptor set was obtained from a human donor who was the organ donor for an intestinal transplant.

This clone occurred once. The chain couples TRBV14 to TRBJ1-2, with D perhaps TRBD1 (6 bases). This CDR3 has 13 amino acids. The germline gives CDR1 SGHDN, CDR2 FVKESK. Trimming removed 3 bases at V and 8 bases at J, with 13 bases between. The CDR3 coding sequence is TGTGCCAGCAGCCAGACGCAGGGGTGGGGCTACACCTTC. Protein product: CASSQTQGWGYTF.

This chain connects TRBV9 to TRBJ2-2; 7 nucleotides match TRBD2. Germline CDR1 and CDR2: SGDLS and YYNGEE. The CDR3 sequence is 16 residues long. V gave up 3 bases and J gave up 0 bases; unmatched junction bases: 5. The CDR3 reads CASSATTSPNTGELFF. CDR3 DNA sequence: TGTGCCAGCAGCGCCACGACTAGCCCGAACACCGGGGAGCTGTTTTTT.

The rearrangement uses TRBV5-4 and TRBJ1-2, with 9 positions matching TRBD1. Trimming at V came to 2 bases and at J to 8 bases, leaving 13 bases not matched to a gene. The germline V gene encodes CDR1 SGHNT and CDR2 YYREEE (reference sequence). This CDR3 spans 16 amino acids. The CDR3 DNA reads TGTGCCAGCAGCTTACGGGACAGGGATTCCGCGGGGGGCTACACCTTC. Its translation is CASSLRDRDSAGGYTF.

The V and J genes are TRBV5-1 and TRBJ1-2; D remains ambiguous. Germline V gene data show CDR1 as SGHRS and CDR2 as YFSETQ. CDR3 length: 13 amino acids. V lost 0 bases and J 4 bases, leaving 7 bases between the germline ends. CDR3 loop: CASSLDPSYGYTF. The CDR3 nucleotides are TGCGCCAGCAGCTTGGACCCGAGCTATGGCTACACCTTC.

The DNA of the CDR3 is TGTGCCAGCAGCTTCCGTAGCGCCAACTCCTACAATGAGCAGTTCTTC. Encoded protein: CASSFRSANSYNEQFF. The chain combines TRBV11-2 with TRBJ2-1; D might be TRBD2 (5 bases). Germline CDR1 is SGHAT and CDR2 is FQNNGV. V was clipped by 3 bases and J by 0 bases, with 12 bases between them. CDR3 length: 16 amino acids.

The V call is TRBV18, the J call TRBJ2-2; D uncertain. The CDR3 has 17 residues. Germline assignment: CDR1 KGHSH and CDR2 LQKENI. The V end lost 1 base, the J end lost 3 bases, and 15 bases lay between the germline ends. CDR3 nucleotides: TGTGCCAGCTCACCACTCGCGGAGCGTACCTACACCGGGGAGCTGTTTTTT. It specifies CASSPLAERTYTGELFF.

The chain is built from TRBV5-1 and TRBJ1-1; TRBD1 might be the D (6 bases). The CDR3 is 15 residues long. In germline, CDR1 is SGHRS, CDR2 YFSETQ. V lost 3 bases and J lost 5, with 17 bases in between. CDR3 sequence reads: CASSSTPSGTTEAFF. CDR3 DNA sequence: TGCGCCAGCAGCTCTACCCCCTCCGGGACAACTGAAGCTTTCTTT.

V is TRBV5-1 and J is TRBJ2-7; 9 bases are shared with TRBD1. Germline lookup yields CDR1 SGHRS and CDR2 YFSETQ. The CDR3 totals 14 residues. V was clipped by 2 bases and J by 7 bases; unmatched bases: 7. The CDR3 region has the DNA TGCGCCAGCAGCTTAGAGACAGGGGGTAGTGAGCAGTACTTC. This encodes CASSLETGGSEQYF.

This sequence joins TRBV6-6 and TRBJ2-3; D is unclear. Trimming stripped 2 bases from V and 1 base from J, with 7 bases between. Germline CDR1 reads MNHNY; CDR2 reads SVGAGI (reference sequence). This CDR3 comprises 14 residues. CDR3 nucleotide sequence: TGTGCCAGCAGTTACCTGACTCGCACAGATACGCAGTATTTT. It encodes CASSYLTRTDTQYF.

The chain carries TRBV19 and TRBJ2-2; a weak D match, TRBD1 (5 bases). The CDR3 length is 16 residues. The germline V gene encodes CDR1 LNHDA and CDR2 SQIVND (reference sequence). V was cut by 2 bases and J by 0 bases, with 10 bases left in between. The CDR3 loop reads CASSIPLGANTGELFF. CDR3 nucleotides: TGTGCCAGTAGTATACCCCTAGGGGCGAACACCGGGGAGCTGTTTTTT.

The rearrangement uses TRBV5-4 and TRBJ1-2; D is perhaps TRBD1 (5 bases). Germline V gene sequence: CDR1 SGHNT, CDR2 YYREEE (reference sequence). Trimming removed 4 bases from V and 3 bases from J, with 19 bases in between. The CDR3 has 16 amino acids. CDR3 loop: CASSTGSGLGDYGYTF. The CDR3 coding sequence is TGTGCCAGCAGCACAGGATCAGGGTTAGGCGACTATGGCTACACCTTC.

The V gene is TRBV5-5, the J gene TRBJ1-1; 8 positions agree with TRBD1. V gave up 2 bases and J gave up 4 bases; unmatched junction bases: 13. Germline loops: CDR1 SGHKS, CDR2 YYEKEE (reference sequence). CDR3 length: 17 amino acids. This CDR3 is CASSFLLTGASITEAFF. The CDR3 region has the DNA TGTGCCAGCAGCTTTCTCCTGACAGGGGCCTCCATCACTGAAGCTTTCTTT.

The V gene is TRBV4-1, the J gene TRBJ1-5, with a possible D match to TRBD1 (5 bases). CDR1 and CDR2 (germline): MGHRA, YSYEKL. The CDR3 runs to 15 residues. The germline V and J ends were trimmed by 2 bases and 3 bases, with 11 bases remaining between them. The CDR3 spells CASSQHPGVNQPQHF. The CDR3 bases are TGCGCCAGCAGCCAACATCCGGGGGTCAATCAGCCCCAGCATTTT.

This rearrangement joins TRBV4-1 to TRBJ2-3, with 16 bases that match TRBD2. CDR1 and CDR2 (germline): MGHRA, YSYEKL. CDR3 size: 21 residues. The ends lost 3 bases at V and 4 bases at J; junction bases unmatched: 16. CDR3 DNA: TGCGCCAGCAGCCATCCCCCGGGACTAGCGGGGGGGCGAACCCCCCCAGATACGCAGTATTTT. Translating it yields CASSHPPGLAGGRTPPDTQYF.

The chain has TRBV4-2 and TRBJ2-5; 10 nucleotides agree with TRBD2. The CDR3 length is 16 residues. Germline assignment: CDR1 LGHNA and CDR2 YNFKEQ. The V gene end was trimmed by 0 bases and the J gene end by 5 bases; junction bases not matched to a gene: 6. This CDR3 is CASSQEPGLARETQYF. The DNA of the CDR3 is TGTGCCAGCAGCCAAGAACCGGGACTAGCGCGCGAGACCCAGTACTTC.

The chain links TRBV30 to TRBJ2-7, with TRBD1 identical over 8 bases. J was trimmed by 5 bases and V by 2 bases; bases with no gene match: 8. This CDR3 is 14 amino acids long. The germline V gene has CDR1 GTSNPN and CDR2 SVGIG (reference sequence). In DNA, the CDR3 is TGTGCCTGGAGTATGGACAGGGTGGATCACGAGCAGTACTTC. Translating gives CAWSMDRVDHEQYF. Using reference TRBV30 and TRBJ2-7 for the parts outside the CDR3, the full variable domain is SQTIHQWPATLVQPVGSPLSLECTVEGTSNPNLYWYRQAAGRGLQLLFYSVGIGQISSEVPQNLSASRPQDRQFILSSKKLLLSDSGFYLCAWSMDRVDHEQYFGPGTRLTVT.

The rearrangement joins TRBV7-2 to TRBJ1-5, with no clear D. This CDR3 spans 13 amino acids. The V gene's germline CDR1 is SGHTA and CDR2 FQGNSA. V was pared by 3 bases and J by 5 bases, with 8 bases between. The CDR3 region is CASSFGEDQPQHF. The CDR3 DNA sequence: TGTGCCAGCAGCTTCGGGGAGGATCAGCCCCAGCATTTT.

J is TRBJ1-1 and V is TRBV5-1; a possible D gene is TRBD1 (5 bases). CDR1 is SGHRS and CDR2 is YFSETQ in the germline V gene. The V end was cut by 0 bases, the J end by 4 bases, with 13 bases between. The CDR3 totals 15 residues. CDR3 bases: TGCGCCAGCAGCTTGGTTCGGGGGTTGGCCACTGAAGCTTTCTTT. It is translated as CASSLVRGLATEAFF.

V gene TRBV18 combines with J gene TRBJ2-1; 11 nucleotides agree with TRBD2. Germline CDR1 is KGHSH and CDR2 is LQKENI. This CDR3 is 17 amino acids long. After removal of 1 base from V and 8 bases from J, the junction contained 10 bases not matched to a gene. CDR3 nucleotide sequence: TGTGCCAGCTCACCACTTCGGGGTAGCGGGGGGGCTGATGAGCAGTTCTTC. This translates into CASSPLRGSGGADEQFF. Using reference TRBV18 and TRBJ2-1 for the parts outside the CDR3, the full variable domain is NAGVMQNPRHLVRRRGQEARLRCSPMKGHSHVYWYRQLPEEGLKFMVYLQKENIIDESGMPKERFSAEFPKEGPSILRIQQVVRGDSAAYFCASSPLRGSGGADEQFFGPGTRLTVL.

V and J are TRBV4-2 and TRBJ2-3, with 8 bases that match TRBD2. This CDR3 is 17 amino acids long. CDR1 is LGHNA and CDR2 is YNFKEQ in the germline V gene. With V trimmed by 3 bases and J by 4 bases, 12 bases remained unmatched. Written as DNA, the CDR3 is TGTGCCAGCAGCCATCCCGGGGGGGTGATGTTGTCAGATACGCAGTATTTT. As protein: CASSHPGGVMLSDTQYF.

The rearrangement joins TRBV21-1 to TRBJ1-4; TRBD1 is the table's D call, not checked against the DNA. TRBV21-1 is assigned pseudogene status. The CDR3 has 17 residues. Here the CDR3 reads CASSRMIPGQGDEKLFF. The CDR3 bases are TGTGCCAGCAGCCGCATGATACCGGGACAGGGAGATGAAAAACTGTTTTTT.